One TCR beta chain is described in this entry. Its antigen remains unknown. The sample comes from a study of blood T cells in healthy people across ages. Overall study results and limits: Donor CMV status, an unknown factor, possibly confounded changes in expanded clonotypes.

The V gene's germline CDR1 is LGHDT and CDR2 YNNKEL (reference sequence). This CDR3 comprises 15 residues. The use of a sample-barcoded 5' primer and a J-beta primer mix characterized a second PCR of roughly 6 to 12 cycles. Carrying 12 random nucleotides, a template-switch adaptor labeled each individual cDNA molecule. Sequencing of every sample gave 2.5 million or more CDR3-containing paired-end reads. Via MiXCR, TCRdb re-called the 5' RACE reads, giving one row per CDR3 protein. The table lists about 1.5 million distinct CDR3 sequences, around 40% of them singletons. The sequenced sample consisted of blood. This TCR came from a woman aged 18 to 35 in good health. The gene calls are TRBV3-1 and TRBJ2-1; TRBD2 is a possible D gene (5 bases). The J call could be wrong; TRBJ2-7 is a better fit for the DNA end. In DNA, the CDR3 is TGTGCCAGCAGCCAAGACCCAAGAGGGTTCCACGAGCAGTACTTC. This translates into CASSQDPRGFHEQYF.